The 8 T cell receptor beta chains reported below all come from one sample, sequenced in a study of cytomegalovirus exposure and HLA in healthy donors. With 60 Vbeta and 13 Jbeta primers, the PCR was carried out. Profiling relied on immunoSEQ multiplex PCR, and the TCRdb table lists in-frame clones only, not all of them. Of about 79,000 clones listed, approximately 69% are singletons. Material: PBMCs. The source is a man in his forties in good health and CMV-seropositive.

The V gene is TRBV20-1, the J gene TRBJ1-5; no reliable D call. V lost 1 base and J lost 6, with 4 bases in between. CDR3 length: 11 residues. CDR1 and CDR2 from the germline V gene are DFQATT and SNEGSKA (reference sequence). The CDR3 nucleotides read TGCAGTGCTAGAGGAGTTCAGCCCCAGCATTTT. Its translation is CSARGVQPQHF.

The sample holds a few counts of this clone. This chain uses TRBV6-1 with TRBJ2-5, with 8 bases lining up with TRBD1. Germline V lookup: CDR1 MNHNS, CDR2 SASEGT. This CDR3 is 15 amino acids long. V dropped 1 base and J dropped 5; count of bases not matched to a gene: 6. CDR3: CASSEGDRNAETQYF. The CDR3 DNA follows: TGTGCCAGCAGTGAAGGGGACAGGAATGCGGAGACCCAGTACTTC.

This clone has a handful of counts. This chain links TRBV10-3 with TRBJ2-5; the D gene is possibly TRBD1 (5 bases). Germline V CDR1 and CDR2: ENHRY, SYGVKD. V lost 0 bases, J lost 5 bases, and 13 bases lay in between. This CDR3 is 15 amino acids long. CDR3 nucleotide sequence: TGTGCCATCAGTGAGTCAAGGGGAAATGTGGAGACCCAGTACTTC. Protein product: CAISESRGNVETQYF.

The gene calls are TRBV2 and TRBJ1-3; D possibly corresponds to TRBD1 (6 bases). V lost 4 bases and J 0 bases, leaving 13 bases between the germline ends. This CDR3 has 16 residues. Germline V lookup: CDR1 SNHLY, CDR2 FYNNEI. The CDR3 region is CASSAEDSSSGNTIYF. The DNA for the CDR3 is TGTGCCAGCAGTGCAGAGGACAGCAGCTCTGGAAACACCATATATTTT.

The chain links TRBV5-8 to TRBJ1-5; possible D gene TRBD1, 6 bases. V shed 4 bases and J shed 5 bases, with 16 bases lying between them. There are 15 residues in the CDR3. The germline V gene has CDR1 SGHTS and CDR2 YDEGEE. The CDR3 nucleotides read TGTGCCAGCAGCCCTATGACAGGTTTAGATCAGCCCCAGCATTTT. Its protein is CASSPMTGLDQPQHF.

The gene calls are TRBV28 and TRBJ1-2; a possible D gene is TRBD1 (6 bases). This CDR3 is built from 14 residues. The V gene lost 3 bases and the J gene lost 4 bases, with 12 bases spanning the gap. Germline V CDR1 and CDR2: MDHEN, SYDVKM. DNA of the CDR3: TGTGCCAGCAGTTTCGGGGGGCGCGGCTATGGCTACACCTTC. Its translation is CASSFGGRGYGYTF.

The chain is built from TRBV6-5 and TRBJ2-3; D ambiguous. V was clipped by 6 bases and J by 1 base, with 8 bases between them. This CDR3 contains 13 residues. The V gene's germline CDR1 is MNHEY and CDR2 SVGAGI. The CDR3 coding sequence is TGTGCCAGCAGCCCGAGCGGCACAGATACGCAGTATTTT. As protein: CASSPSGTDTQYF.

This sequence joins TRBV7-7 and TRBJ2-2, with 7 bases fitting TRBD2. Per the germline V gene, CDR1 is SSHAT and CDR2 is FNYEAQ (reference sequence). Losses at the gene ends were 1 base for V and 6 bases for J; bases not matched to a gene: 14. This CDR3 is 18 amino acids long. CDR3 residues: CASSLVPLGSGMAGELFF. CDR3 sequence (DNA): TGTGCCAGCAGCTTAGTTCCCCTCGGGAGCGGGATGGCCGGGGAGCTGTTTTTT.